This is a list of T cell receptor beta chains from one sample in a study of blood T cells in healthy people across ages. TCRdb redid the calling of the 5' RACE reads with MiXCR, one entry per CDR3 protein. Among about 830,000 distinct CDR3 sequences listed, around 62% were seen once. What was sequenced was blood. All receptors derive from a man younger than 40 in good health. The CDR3 runs from the conserved cysteine through the conserved F or W. The order of the fields is CDR3 protein, CDR3 DNA, J gene, clone size, V gene, D gene. The D gene is left open where the match is weak. Size is stated for part of the rows, as once, few or many counts, or as a class when the clone is expanded.

CASSVDGAGTTDTQYF TGTGCCAGCAGCGTAGATGGGGCGGGGACCACAGATACGCAGTATTTT TRBJ2-3 few TRBV9 .
CASSYTPGDNEQFF TGTGCCAGCAGTTATACCCCAGGGGACAATGAGCAGTTCTTC TRBJ2-1 . TRBV6-5 .
CASSLGEGSGGGGTQYF TGTGCCAGCAGCCTCGGTGAGGGTAGCGGGGGAGGAGGGACCCAGTACTTC TRBJ2-5 many TRBV4-2 TRBD2
CASSLGGAFQLKFF TGCGCCAGCAGCTTGGGTGGGGCCTTTCAGCTGAAGTTCTTC TRBJ2-1 few TRBV5-1 .
CASRPQDSQNYGYTF TGTGCCAGCAGGCCTCAGGACAGCCAAAACTATGGCTACACCTTC TRBJ1-2 . TRBV28 .
CASRISSGRDEQYF TGTGCCAGCAGGATATCGTCAGGAAGGGACGAGCAGTACTTC TRBJ2-7 . TRBV28 .
CASSHYEQYF TGTGCCAGCAGTCACTACGAGCAGTACTTC TRBJ2-7 many TRBV28 .
CASSMQGLSIQYF TGTGCCAGTAGTATGCAAGGGTTGAGCATTCAGTACTTC TRBJ2-4 . TRBV19 .
CASSDRYMNTEAFF TGTGCCAGCAGTGACCGTTACATGAACACTGAAGCTTTCTTT TRBJ1-1 few TRBV6-1 .
CASSLTDSSYNEQFF TGTGCCAGCAGTTTAACGGACAGTTCCTACAATGAGCAGTTCTTC TRBJ2-1 . TRBV28 .
CASSPMGPSNEQFF TGTGCCAGCAGCCCAATGGGGCCAAGCAATGAGCAGTTCTTC TRBJ2-1 . TRBV9 .
CASGVSSGANVLTF TGTGCCAGCGGGGTCTCATCGGGGGCCAACGTCCTGACTTTC TRBJ2-6 many TRBV2 .
CSARDRLAGTQETQYF TGCAGTGCTAGAGATCGTCTAGCGGGGACACAAGAGACCCAGTACTTC TRBJ2-5 . TRBV20-1 TRBD2
CASRTGTKVPDTQYF TGCGCCAGCAGAACCGGGACTAAGGTTCCAGATACGCAGTATTTT TRBJ2-3 few TRBV5-1 TRBD2
CSARTTYEQYF TGCAGTGCTAGGACTACCTACGAGCAGTACTTC TRBJ2-7 few TRBV20-1 .
CASSSRAHGANVLTF TGTGCCAGCAGCTCTCGGGCGCATGGGGCCAACGTCCTGACTTTC TRBJ2-6 . TRBV7-2 .
CASSFGTDYSNQPQHF TGTGCCAGCAGTTTTGGGACGGATTATAGCAATCAGCCCCAGCATTTT TRBJ1-5 few TRBV6-6 .
CASSLERGVGQYF TGTGCCAGCAGCTTAGAGCGGGGGGTCGGGCAGTATTTT TRBJ2-3 . TRBV7-2 TRBD2